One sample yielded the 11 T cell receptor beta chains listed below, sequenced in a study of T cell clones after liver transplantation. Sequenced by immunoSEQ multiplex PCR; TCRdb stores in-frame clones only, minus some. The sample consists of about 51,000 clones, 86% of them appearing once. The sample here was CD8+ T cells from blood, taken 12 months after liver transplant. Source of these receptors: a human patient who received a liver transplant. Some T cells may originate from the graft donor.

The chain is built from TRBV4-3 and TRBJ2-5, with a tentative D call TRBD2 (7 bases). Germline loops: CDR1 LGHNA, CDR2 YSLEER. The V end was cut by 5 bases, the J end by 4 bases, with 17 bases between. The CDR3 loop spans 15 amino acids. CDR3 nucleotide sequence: TGCGCCAGCAGCTTGAGCGGAGGGGGGGGAGAGACCCAGTACTTC. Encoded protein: CASSLSGGGGETQYF.

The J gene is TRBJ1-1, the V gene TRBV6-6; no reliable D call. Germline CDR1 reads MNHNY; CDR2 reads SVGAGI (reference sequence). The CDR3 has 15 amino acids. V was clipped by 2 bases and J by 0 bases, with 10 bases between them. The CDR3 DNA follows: TGTGCCAGCAGTTACCCCAAGATTATGAACACTGAAGCTTTCTTT. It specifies CASSYPKIMNTEAFF.

CDR3 sequence (DNA): TGCGCCAGCAGCCAAGATTGGGACGGGTCCGGGGAGCTGTTTTTT. This translates into CASSQDWDGSGELFF. The chain employs TRBV4-3 and TRBJ2-2; either TRBD1 or TRBD2 may supply D (5 bases each). The CDR3 extends over 15 amino acids. V was pared by 0 bases and J by 6 bases, with 11 bases between. The germline V gene has CDR1 LGHNA and CDR2 YSLEER.

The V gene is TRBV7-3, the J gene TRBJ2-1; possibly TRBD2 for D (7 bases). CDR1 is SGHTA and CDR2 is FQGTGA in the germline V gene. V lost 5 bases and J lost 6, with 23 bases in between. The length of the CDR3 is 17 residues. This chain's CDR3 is CASSPHLGGLGVNEQFF. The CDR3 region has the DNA TGTGCCAGCAGCCCACACCTCGGGGGGCTCGGCGTCAATGAGCAGTTCTTC.

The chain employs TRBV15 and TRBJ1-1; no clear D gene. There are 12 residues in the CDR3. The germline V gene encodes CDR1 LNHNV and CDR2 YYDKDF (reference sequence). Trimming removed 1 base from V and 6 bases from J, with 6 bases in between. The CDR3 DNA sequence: TGTGCCACCAGCAGAGGTGGGGCTGAAGCTTTCTTT. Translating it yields CATSRGGAEAFF. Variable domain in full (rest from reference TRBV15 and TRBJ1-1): DAMVIQNPRYQVTQFGKPVTLSCSQTLNHNVMYWYQQKSSQAPKLLFHYYDKDFNNEADTPDNFQSRRPNTSFCFLDIRSPGLGDTAMYLCATSRGGAEAFFGQGTRLTVV.

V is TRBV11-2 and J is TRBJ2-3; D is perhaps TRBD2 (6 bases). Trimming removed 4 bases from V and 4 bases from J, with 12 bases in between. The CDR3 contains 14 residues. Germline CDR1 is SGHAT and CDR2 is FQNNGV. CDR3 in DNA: TGTGCCAGCAGCTCTTGGGACTCCCCAGATACGCAGTATTTT. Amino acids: CASSSWDSPDTQYF.

The CDR3 protein is CASSLGLAGNNEQFF. The CDR3 nucleotides read TGTGCCAGCAGTTTAGGACTAGCGGGTAATAATGAGCAGTTCTTC. The J gene is TRBJ2-1, the V gene TRBV27, with 11 bases that match TRBD2. V lost 2 bases, J lost 7 bases, and 4 bases stayed unmatched. Germline lookup yields CDR1 MNHEY and CDR2 SMNVEV (reference sequence). The CDR3 covers 15 residues.

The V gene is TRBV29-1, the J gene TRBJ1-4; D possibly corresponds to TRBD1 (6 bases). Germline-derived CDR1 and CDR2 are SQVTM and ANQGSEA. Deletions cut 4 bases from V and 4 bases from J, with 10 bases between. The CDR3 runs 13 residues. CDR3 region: CSVVAGVNEKLFF. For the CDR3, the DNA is TGCAGCGTTGTGGCAGGGGTTAATGAAAAACTGTTTTTT.

DNA of the CDR3: TGTGCCAGCAGTTTAACGGCGGGAGTAATCAATGAGCAGTTCTTC. Encoded protein: CASSLTAGVINEQFF. This sequence joins TRBV27 and TRBJ2-1, with 7 bases identical to TRBD2. CDR1 and CDR2 from the germline V gene are MNHEY and SMNVEV (reference sequence). The CDR3 runs to 15 residues. The V gene end was trimmed by 2 bases and the J gene end by 6 bases; junction bases not matched to a gene: 7.

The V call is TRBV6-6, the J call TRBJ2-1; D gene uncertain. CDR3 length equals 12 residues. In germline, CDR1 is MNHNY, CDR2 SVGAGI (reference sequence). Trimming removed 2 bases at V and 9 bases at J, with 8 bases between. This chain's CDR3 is CASSYPGFEQFF. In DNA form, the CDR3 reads TGTGCCAGCAGTTACCCCGGGTTTGAGCAGTTCTTC.

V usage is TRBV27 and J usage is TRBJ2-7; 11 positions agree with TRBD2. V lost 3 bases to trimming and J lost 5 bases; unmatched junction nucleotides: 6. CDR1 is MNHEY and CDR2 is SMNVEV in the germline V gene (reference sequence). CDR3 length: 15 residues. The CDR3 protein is CASSLLAGGVDEQYF. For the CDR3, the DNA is TGTGCCAGCAGTTTGCTAGCGGGAGGAGTCGACGAGCAGTACTTC.